The 30 T cell receptor beta chains reported below all come from one sample, sequenced in a study of control samples from healthy donors and cancer patients. TCRdb keeps only in-frame clones here, not all; method: immunoSEQ multiplex PCR. This sample has under 200,000 clones; about 94% occur once, and the top ten carry 8.5%. Input material: blood. The receptors originated from a woman between 40 and 50 years old in good health.

This clone was counted between two and nine times. V usage is TRBV29-1 and J usage is TRBJ1-2, with TRBD1 matching 9 bases. With 7 bases clipped from V and 7 bases from J, the junction kept 7 bases outside the gene matches. From germline, CDR1 is SQVTM and CDR2 ANQGSEA. This CDR3 region has 12 residues. The CDR3 sequence is CSGSGTGTGYTF. Written as DNA, the CDR3 is TGCAGCGGCTCCGGGACAGGGACTGGCTACACCTTC.

The chain couples TRBV7-2 to TRBJ2-3, with D possibly being TRBD2 (6 bases). The ends were cut back, 5 bases at V and 3 bases at J, with 18 bases in the middle. This CDR3 comprises 16 residues. The germline V gene encodes CDR1 SGHTA and CDR2 FQGNSA. CDR3 DNA sequence: TGTGCCAGCAGCCGGACGAGTGGTAGCGGAACAGATACGCAGTATTTT. Its protein is CASSRTSGSGTDTQYF. Looking up the rest from reference TRBV7-2 and TRBJ2-3 gives the full variable domain: GAGVSQSPSNKVTEKGKDVELRCDPISGHTALYWYRQSLGQGLEFLIYFQGNSAPDKSGLPSDRFSAERTGGSVSTLTIQRTQQEDSAVYLCASSRTSGSGTDTQYFGPGTRLTVL.

The CDR3 DNA is TGTGCCATCAGTGACCAGACGGGGGCGGGCACTGAAGCTTTCTTT. Encoded protein: CAISDQTGAGTEAFF. This sequence joins TRBV10-3 and TRBJ1-1; possibly TRBD1 for D (6 bases). This CDR3 comprises 15 residues. Germline V gene data show CDR1 as ENHRY and CDR2 as SYGVKD. The V end was cut by 3 bases, the J end by 4 bases, with 15 bases between.

This chain uses TRBV5-4 with TRBJ1-6; D unresolved. The CDR3 length is 14 residues. V dropped 4 bases and J dropped 7 bases, with 12 bases sitting between them. The germline CDR1 and CDR2 sequences are SGHNT and YYREEE (reference sequence). The CDR3 DNA sequence: TGTGCCAGCAGCGAGCCGGTGGGGAATTCACCCCTCCACTTT. Translation: CASSEPVGNSPLHF.

The V call is TRBV5-4, the J call TRBJ1-5; 9 bases map to TRBD1. The V and J ends lost 4 bases and 3 bases, in that order; junction bases with no gene match: 14. This CDR3 comprises 18 residues. CDR1 is SGHNT, CDR2 YYREEE, per germline (reference sequence). CDR3 amino acids: CASSISGTGLGNNQPQHF. Here the CDR3 DNA reads TGTGCCAGCAGCATTTCCGGGACAGGGTTGGGTAACAATCAGCCCCAGCATTTT.

This chain uses TRBV9 with TRBJ1-1; no clear D. Germline CDR1 SGDLS, CDR2 YYNGEE. CDR3 length equals 14 residues. Trimming shortened V by 0 bases and J by 1 base, and 7 bases separated the two germline ends. The CDR3 coding sequence is TGTGCCAGCAGCGTAGACGGAGAGAACACTGAAGCTTTCTTT. Translating gives CASSVDGENTEAFF. Looking up the rest from reference TRBV9 and TRBJ1-1 gives the full variable domain: DSGVTQTPKHLITATGQRVTLRCSPRSGDLSVYWYQQSLDQGLQFLIQYYNGEERAKGNILERFSAQQFPDLHSELNLSSLELGDSALYFCASSVDGENTEAFFGQGTRLTVV.

In this sample, this clone turned up once. This sequence joins TRBV6-2 or TRBV6-3 and TRBJ1-1; 9 bases match TRBD1. Germline assignment: CDR1 MNHEY and CDR2 SVGEGT. V was clipped by 5 bases and J by 10 bases; unmatched bases: 5. The CDR3 runs 12 residues. The CDR3 nucleotides are TGTGCCAGCAGTACGCGGACAGGGGTAGCTTTCTTT. Translating it yields CASSTRTGVAFF.

The chain combines TRBV9 with TRBJ1-2, with D possibly matching TRBD1 (5 bases). V was shortened by 0 bases and J by 5 bases, with 11 bases between the two germline ends. CDR1 SGDLS and CDR2 YYNGEE come from the germline V gene. This CDR3 contains 14 residues. CDR3 in amino acids: CASSVVSGGYGYTF. CDR3 coding DNA: TGTGCCAGCAGCGTAGTATCCGGGGGTTATGGCTACACCTTC.

The rearrangement uses TRBV7-8 and TRBJ1-2; 8 positions match TRBD1. V lost 1 base, J lost 8 bases, and 3 bases stayed unmatched. The CDR3 has 13 residues. Germline lookup yields CDR1 SGHVS and CDR2 FQNEAQ. In nucleotides, the CDR3 is TGTGCCAGCAGCTTAGGACAGGGGAGCGGCTACACCTTC. Translation: CASSLGQGSGYTF.

The chain links TRBV6-2 or TRBV6-3 to TRBJ2-7; 11 bases match TRBD2. V was pared by 3 bases and J by 4 bases, with 14 bases of the junction left unmatched. In germline, CDR1 is MNHEY, CDR2 SVGEGT. The CDR3 runs to 18 residues. The CDR3 bases are TGTGCCAGCAGTTATGACCATACTAGCGGGGGAAGTCGGTACGAGCAGTACTTC. It is translated as CASSYDHTSGGSRYEQYF.

V is TRBV25-1 and J is TRBJ1-2; D remains ambiguous. The CDR3 is 13 residues long. The V and J ends lost 0 bases and 8 bases respectively, with 10 bases between them. The germline CDR1 and CDR2 sequences are MGHDK and SYGVNS. CDR3 residues: CASSEYDGGGYTF. The CDR3 nucleotides read TGTGCCAGCAGTGAATACGACGGAGGGGGCTACACCTTC.

The chain uses TRBV29-1 and TRBJ2-5; 10 bases match TRBD2. Per the germline V gene, CDR1 is SQVTM and CDR2 is ANQGSEA. This CDR3 is 14 amino acids long. With 6 bases clipped from V and 2 bases from J, the junction kept 6 bases outside the gene matches. CDR3 nucleotides: TGCAGCGTAGTAGCGGGGGGCATTCAAGAGACCCAGTACTTC. It yields the protein CSVVAGGIQETQYF.

This clone was counted a few times. This chain uses TRBV4-3 with TRBJ1-6, with D possibly matching TRBD1 (5 bases). Trimming took off 3 bases at V and 7 bases at J, with 16 bases between the two ends. CDR3 length: 16 amino acids. CDR1 and CDR2 (germline): LGHNA, YSLEER. CDR3 in DNA: TGCGCCAGCAGCCAGACTGGACAAGTCAGAAATTCACCCCTCCACTTT. Protein sequence: CASSQTGQVRNSPLHF.

V usage is TRBV7-8 and J usage is TRBJ2-3; D call uncertain. The germline V gene has CDR1 SGHVS and CDR2 FQNEAQ. The length of the CDR3 is 14 residues. Trimming shortened V by 0 bases and J by 0 bases, and 4 bases separated the two germline ends. CDR3 nucleotides: TGTGCCAGCAGCTTAGCGGCAAGCACAGATACGCAGTATTTT. It specifies CASSLAASTDTQYF.

Only a few counts were recorded for this clone. The chain's CDR3 is CASSLLNQNGYTF. The CDR3 nucleotides are TGTGCCAGCAGCTTGCTCAATCAAAATGGCTACACCTTC. The chain couples TRBV5-8 to TRBJ1-2; D not certain. Trimming pared 1 base from V and 6 bases from J, leaving 10 bases between. This CDR3 has 13 residues. The V gene's germline CDR1 is SGHTS and CDR2 YDEGEE.

This clone has just a few counts. V gene TRBV5-6 combines with J gene TRBJ1-6; 7 bases are shared with TRBD1. The CDR3 is 17 amino acids. V trimming: 3 bases; J trimming: 5 bases; junction bases outside the gene matches: 11. Germline V gives CDR1 SGHDT, CDR2 YYEEEE. This CDR3 reads CASSSTGGQMNNSPLHF. The CDR3 DNA follows: TGTGCCAGCAGCTCGACGGGGGGACAGATGAATAATTCACCCCTCCACTTT. Full variable domain (outside the CDR3, taken from reference TRBV5-6 and TRBJ1-6): DAGVTQSPTHLIKTRGQQVTLRCSPKSGHDTVSWYQQALGQGPQFIFQYYEEEERQRGNFPDRFSGHQFPNYSSELNVNALLLGDSALYLCASSSTGGQMNNSPLHFGNGTRLTVT.

This clone was detected once. The chain carries TRBV11-2 and TRBJ2-1; 9 bases line up with TRBD2. Trimming cost V 1 base and J 4 bases; bases outside gene matches: 11. Germline CDR1 is SGHAT and CDR2 is FQNNGV. The CDR3 is made up of 18 amino acids. The CDR3 DNA reads as TGTGCCAGCAGCTTAGTAGGGTCGACTAGCGGCTTTTACAATGAGCAGTTCTTC. Protein product: CASSLVGSTSGFYNEQFF.

The chain joins TRBV21-1 to TRBJ1-6. TRBV21-1 is designated a pseudogene. The CDR3 sequence is 17 residues long. In DNA form, the CDR3 reads TGTGCCAGCCGTATAGTTGGGGTCTTCTCCTATAATTCACCCCTCCACTTT. This codes for CASRIVGVFSYNSPLHF.

The CDR3 here is CAWAPNRDQPQHF. In DNA form, the CDR3 reads TGTGCCTGGGCCCCTAACAGGGATCAGCCCCAGCATTTT. V and J are TRBV30 and TRBJ1-5, with a weak D call TRBD1 (6 bases). In germline, CDR1 is GTSNPN, CDR2 SVGIG (reference sequence). This CDR3 comprises 13 residues. V lost 5 bases and J lost 5, with 13 bases in between. Full variable domain (outside the CDR3, taken from reference TRBV30 and TRBJ1-5): SQTIHQWPATLVQPVGSPLSLECTVEGTSNPNLYWYRQAAGRGLQLLFYSVGIGQISSEVPQNLSASRPQDRQFILSSKKLLLSDSGFYLCAWAPNRDQPQHFGDGTRLSIL.

The V and J genes are TRBV19 and TRBJ1-5; 10 positions match TRBD1. V lost 5 bases, J lost 0 bases, and 13 bases stayed unmatched. CDR3 length: 19 residues. Germline V gives CDR1 LNHDA, CDR2 SQIVND (reference sequence). The CDR3 nucleotides are TGTGCCAGTAGTCTTGGCCGGGACAGGGGCGCCCTTAGCAATCAGCCCCAGCATTTT. Protein product: CASSLGRDRGALSNQPQHF.

In DNA form, the CDR3 reads TGTGCCAGCAGCTTAGCTCGGCAAACGAACACCGGGGAGCTGTTTTTT. This gives the protein CASSLARQTNTGELFF. The chain employs TRBV7-2 and TRBJ2-2; D gene unclear. The germline gives CDR1 SGHTA, CDR2 FQGNSA. This CDR3 is built from 16 residues. V shed 0 bases and J shed 0 bases, with 8 bases lying between them. Full variable domain (remainder filled in from reference TRBV7-2 and TRBJ2-2): GAGVSQSPSNKVTEKGKDVELRCDPISGHTALYWYRQSLGQGLEFLIYFQGNSAPDKSGLPSDRFSAERTGGSVSTLTIQRTQQEDSAVYLCASSLARQTNTGELFFGEGSRLTVL.

This rearrangement joins TRBV7-9 to TRBJ2-1; TRBD2 might be the D (6 bases). The CDR3 has 15 residues. Germline CDR1 SEHNR, CDR2 FQNEAQ (reference sequence). V was pared by 5 bases and J by 6 bases, with 17 bases between. The CDR3 is CASSVREQASNEQFF. CDR3 sequence (DNA): TGTGCCAGCAGCGTGCGGGAACAAGCCAGCAATGAGCAGTTCTTC.

The V and J genes are TRBV6-1 and TRBJ1-2; unclear D gene. V lost 1 base, J lost 8 bases, and 5 bases lay in between. CDR3 length: 11 residues. CDR1 is MNHNS, CDR2 SASEGT, per germline. For the CDR3, the DNA is TGTGCCAGCAGTGAAGTAGGCGGCTACACCTTC. Residues: CASSEVGGYTF.

This rearrangement joins TRBV19 to TRBJ2-2; D is ambiguous. In germline, CDR1 is LNHDA, CDR2 SQIVND (reference sequence). Deletions cut 2 bases from V and 5 bases from J, with 9 bases between. This CDR3 has 14 residues. The CDR3 nucleotides read TGTGCCAGTAGTATATCCATGGGTACCGGGGAGCTGTTTTTT. Amino acids: CASSISMGTGELFF.

This chain uses TRBV5-1 with TRBJ1-1; D gene ambiguous. With 0 bases removed from V and 4 bases from J, the gap between germline ends came to 7 bases. The CDR3 totals 13 residues. Germline CDR1 is SGHRS and CDR2 is YFSETQ. Here the CDR3 DNA reads TGCGCCAGCAGCTTGGAACAGCTCACTGAAGCTTTCTTT. It yields the protein CASSLEQLTEAFF.

The chain combines TRBV5-1 with TRBJ2-3; weak D call: TRBD2 (5 bases). V was trimmed by 1 base and J by 4 bases, leaving 10 bases between them. CDR1 SGHRS and CDR2 YFSETQ come from the germline V gene. The CDR3 runs 14 residues. The CDR3 sequence: CASSLRRLADTQYF. DNA for the CDR3: TGCGCCAGCAGCTTGAGGAGGTTGGCAGATACGCAGTATTTT.

The V call is TRBV9, the J call TRBJ1-6; D not certain. The CDR3 runs to 14 residues. With 3 bases removed from V and 12 bases from J, the gap between germline ends came to 16 bases. CDR1 SGDLS and CDR2 YYNGEE come from the germline V gene. The CDR3 bases are TGTGCCAGCAGCGCACTATTGGAGGGTGGACCCCTCCACTTT. Residues: CASSALLEGGPLHF. The full variable domain, rest sourced from reference TRBV9 and TRBJ1-6, is DSGVTQTPKHLITATGQRVTLRCSPRSGDLSVYWYQQSLDQGLQFLIQYYNGEERAKGNILERFSAQQFPDLHSELNLSSLELGDSALYFCASSALLEGGPLHFGNGTRLTVT.

This clone was observed a single time. In DNA, the CDR3 is TGTGCCAGCCTAGACAGAGACAACTATGGCTACACCTTC. Translating it yields CASLDRDNYGYTF. The chain carries TRBV6-5 and TRBJ1-2; D might be TRBD1 (5 bases). Germline V gene lookup returns CDR1 MNHEY and CDR2 SVGAGI. Trimming pared 8 bases from V and 2 bases from J, leaving 12 bases between. CDR3 length: 13 residues.

The genes are TRBV5-1 and TRBJ2-5, with D possibly matching TRBD2 (5 bases). The CDR3 is made up of 14 amino acids. Trimming shortened V by 4 bases and J by 1 base, and 11 bases separated the two germline ends. CDR1 is SGHRS, CDR2 YFSETQ, per germline. The CDR3 region has the DNA TGCGCCAGCAGCACGAGACGGGGCCAAGAGACCCAGTACTTC. Translated, it gives CASSTRRGQETQYF.

The V call is TRBV2, the J call TRBJ2-7; 7 bases agree with TRBD1. The CDR3 consists of 14 residues. Per the germline V gene, CDR1 is SNHLY and CDR2 is FYNNEI. J lost 3 bases, V lost 4 bases, and 6 bases had no gene match. CDR3 sequence (DNA): TGTGCCAGCAGTGCCCCGACAGGGATCTACGAGCAGTACTTC. Protein sequence: CASSAPTGIYEQYF.